This TCR beta chain was recovered during a study of T cells in Graves' hyperthyroidism and ophthalmopathy (dated by TCRdb to about 2019). Regarding the research as a whole: Peripheral blood samples were taken at the time of initial diagnosis, prior to any treatment. To identify TCR V-J signatures that set the groups apart, the researchers used a discovery cohort of 100 or so patients, made up of around 40 with Graves' ophthalmopathy and about 59 with stable Graves' hyperthyroidism. Prospective prediction of ophthalmopathy was tested in an independent validation cohort consisting of 18 hyperthyroidism patients and around 16 patients who later progressed to ophthalmopathy. For training and testing, the 110 or so patients in the discovery cohort were randomly divided in a 7:3 ratio. In addition, the study compared T-cell repertoires in thyroid tissue and in blood from about six Graves' hyperthyroidism patients. Once sampling was done, hyperthyroidism patients were given methimazole at a starting dose of 30 mg daily, whereas ophthalmopathy patients were given high-dose intravenous methylprednisolone. According to the paper, TCR Vbeta CDR3 sequencing was carried out on 135 peripheral blood samples, which came from approximately 43 ophthalmopathy, roughly 75 hyperthyroidism and about 17 progressor patients. Results the study describes overall, beyond this receptor: Most expanded thyroid clonotypes (frequency above 0.001) were also detected in blood, a finding suggesting that blood repertoires may reflect thyroid immune responses. A model built on a 13 V-J signature distinguished ophthalmopathy from stable hyperthyroidism, reaching 85% to 90% sensitivity and around 82% specificity in cross-validation and 80%/75% in testing. In validation, the model predicted progression to ophthalmopathy a median of approximately 6.3 months before onset, with approximately 68% sensitivity and just under 75% specificity. No statistical method was used to fix the sample size in advance, and group allocation was not hidden from the investigators.

V is cut back by 5 bases and J by 4 bases, with 7 bases in the junction unmatched. The CDR3, from cysteine to phenylalanine, totals 16 residues. The DNA shown is the 48-base CDR3, in frame from base 1. Reading the germline V gene gives CDR1 SGHTA and CDR2 FQGNSA. The TCR beta CDR3 regions were amplified from RNA transcripts. A first-round RT-PCR of the TCR CDR3 used the HTBI primer set with the Qiagen OneStep RT-PCR kit. The libraries were constructed in a second round of multiplex PCR and then size-selected and purified. Paired-end sequencing of the libraries was performed with 100 bp reads on an Illumina HiSeq2000. Under the source paper's analysis protocol: SOAPnuke was used to process the raw data, throwing out any read that contained adapters or uncalled bases, had a mean Phred below 15, or lacked an exact constant-primer or identifier match. High-quality paired reads were merged using COPE v1.2.5, and each unique nucleotide sequence was defined as a clonotype. Clonotypes were aligned to IMGT TRBV, TRBD and TRBJ reference segments using MiTCR v1.1. The analysis included only V-J combinations with a frequency above 0.0001, which together covered 99% to 99.2% of the repertoires. A TCS score was defined as the ratio between F50 (clonal expansion) and ExV (chaos), using BLOSUM62-based TCRdist between CDR3 peptides within each V-J. Welch's t-statistics and random forest reduced 500 to 650 V-J features to 13, which were used in a naive Bayes classifier (R e1071). Starting from the raw public reads, TCRdb applied fastp trimming at Q25, assembled clones with MiXCR and retained in-frame beta chains. Merged by CDR3 protein, the rows form single entries marked with the most common genes and DNA. These V and J calls derive from TCRdb rather than the authors' analysis. This sample has 500,000 to 700,000 distinct CDR3 sequences in its table, and roughly 17% of those were observed once. Roughly 18% of the sample lies in the top ten.

A patient counted as having stable Graves' hyperthyroidism if no progression to ophthalmopathy occurred over 18 months of follow-up. Hyperthyroidism patients were newly diagnosed, with disease duration under 2 months, and aged 18 to 65 years. Exclusion was applied to patients with uncontrolled infections, other autoimmune diseases, pregnancy or lactation. Clinical symptoms, serum thyroxine and TRAb, thyroid ultrasound, and orbital computed tomography formed the basis for the diagnoses. PBMCs were separated from 7.5 to 10 ml of fresh peripheral blood using Ficoll-Paque density gradient centrifugation. Total RNA was extracted using Trizol reagent, and RNA quality was assessed on an Agilent 2100 Bioanalyzer. This clonotype was recorded many times. Its antigen remains unidentified. The input lacks base qualities; no much larger clone sits a single base away.

The origin of this receptor is a young woman with Graves' hyperthyroidism. Recombination linked TRBV7-2 to TRBJ2-1; 11 bases in between match TRBD2. The sample was blood. The CDR3 sequence is CASSRKTSGGYNEQFF. The nucleotide sequence is TGTGCCAGCAGCCGAAAAACTAGCGGGGGATACAATGAGCAGTTCTTC.